Listed here are 10 T cell receptor beta chains from one sample, sequenced in a study of early stage breast cancer tumors. Produced via immunoSEQ multiplex PCR; TCRdb's table is partial and in-frame only. Of some 75,000 clones listed, roughly three quarters are singletons. The sequenced sample consisted of blood. These receptors came from a person aged 55-75 years with breast cancer.

This clone is a singleton in its sample. The chain is built from TRBV25-1 and TRBJ1-4; 8 bases agree with TRBD1. Germline V gives CDR1 MGHDK, CDR2 SYGVNS. This CDR3 is built from 16 residues. V was clipped by 6 bases and J by 5 bases; unmatched bases: 11. The CDR3 reads CASSPPSGGANEKLFF. The CDR3 nucleotides read TGTGCCAGCAGCCCACCTTCAGGGGGCGCGAATGAAAAACTGTTTTTT.

V is TRBV9 and J is TRBJ2-5, with TRBD1 matching 8 bases. The CDR3 totals 15 residues. From germline, CDR1 is SGDLS and CDR2 YYNGEE. The junction had 9 bases not matched to a gene; V was cut back by 4 bases and J by 4 bases. The CDR3: CASSPQGVQLETQYF. Here the CDR3 DNA reads TGTGCCAGCAGCCCACAGGGGGTTCAGTTAGAGACCCAGTACTTC.

This clone has a handful of counts. This sequence joins TRBV7-2 and TRBJ2-7; D ambiguous. Trimming removed 1 base from V and 3 bases from J, with 1 base in between. The CDR3 has 11 residues. From germline, CDR1 is SGHTA and CDR2 FQGNSA. This chain's CDR3 is CASSLVYEQYF. CDR3 bases: TGTGCCAGCAGCTTAGTCTACGAGCAGTACTTC.

The chain carries TRBV7-2 and TRBJ2-3; 8 nucleotides match TRBD2. V lost 4 bases to trimming and J lost 15 bases; unmatched junction nucleotides: 9. Per germline, CDR1 SGHTA and CDR2 FQGNSA. This CDR3 spans 12 amino acids. CDR3 in DNA: TGTGCCAGCAGCTCACCGGGACTAGGACATTATTTT. Translation: CASSSPGLGHYF.

V usage is TRBV21-1 and J usage is TRBJ1-3. TRBV21-1 represents a pseudogene. The CDR3 has 15 residues. CDR3 DNA: TGTGCCAGCGGGAGCGGACCGTGCTCTGGAAACACCATATATTTT. This encodes CASGSGPCSGNTIYF.

The rearrangement uses TRBV6-6 and TRBJ2-1; D gene ambiguous. The CDR3 contains 13 residues. Trimming removed 4 bases at V and 8 bases at J, with 12 bases between. Germline lookup yields CDR1 MNHNY and CDR2 SVGAGI (reference sequence). This CDR3 reads CASSSPNRDEQFF. The DNA for the CDR3 is TGTGCCAGCAGTTCTCCCAACCGTGATGAGCAGTTCTTC.

This clone has only one observation. The chain joins TRBV5-1 to TRBJ2-1, with D uncertain. Deletions cut 3 bases from V and 4 bases from J, with 5 bases between. This CDR3 spans 12 amino acids. Germline CDR1 is SGHRS and CDR2 is YFSETQ. The CDR3 nucleotides are TGCGCCAGCAGCTGGGGTTACAATGAGCAGTTCTTC. This sequence encodes CASSWGYNEQFF.

A few counts support this clone. V gene TRBV10-1 combines with J gene TRBJ2-2; a weak D match, TRBD2 (6 bases). Germline V gene sequence: CDR1 WNHNN, CDR2 SYGVQD (reference sequence). V was pared by 9 bases and J by 9 bases, with 20 bases between. The CDR3 runs to 14 residues. The CDR3 sequence: CASRSGLTYWELFF. In nucleotides, the CDR3 is TGCGCCAGTCGAAGCGGACTAACATATTGGGAGCTGTTTTTT.

This rearrangement joins TRBV9 to TRBJ1-3; no clear D. The CDR3 covers 15 residues. Germline V CDR1 and CDR2: SGDLS, YYNGEE. V was pared by 1 base and J by 0 bases, with 8 bases between. The DNA for the CDR3 is TGTGCCAGCAGCGTAACCGCCATCTCTGGAAACACCATATATTTT. Translation: CASSVTAISGNTIYF.

The chain recombines TRBV30 with TRBJ2-7; TRBD2 aligns across 8 bases. The CDR3 contains 12 residues. CDR1 and CDR2 (germline): GTSNPN, SVGIG (reference sequence). J gave up 3 bases and V 4 bases, and 2 bases lay outside the gene matches. CDR3 DNA sequence: TGTGCCTGGAATGCGGGGGGCTACGAGCAGTACTTC. Its translation is CAWNAGGYEQYF.